This T cell receptor beta chain was sequenced in a study of cytomegalovirus exposure and HLA in healthy donors. Use of 60 Vbeta and 13 Jbeta primers characterized the PCR. Clones were sequenced by immunoSEQ multiplex PCR, and TCRdb holds only the in-frame ones, with some missing. The data contain 130,000 or so clones, around 80% of them singletons. Comments on this clone: Its target is not known.

Deletions cut 3 bases from V and 4 bases from J, with 15 bases between. This CDR3 comprises 15 residues. Germline assignment: CDR1 SGHNT and CDR2 YENEEA. Findings of the study overall: Overall, around 160 TCR beta chains were annotated as cytomegalovirus-associated.

This TCR was sampled from a man younger than 35 in good health and CMV-seropositive. The V and J genes are TRBV11-3 and TRBJ1-1, with a possible D match to TRBD1 (6 bases). The sequenced sample consisted of PBMCs. The CDR3 bases are TGTGCCAGCAGCTTGGGGGGGGCGCGGAGCACTGAAGCTTTCTTT. Its protein is CASSLGGARSTEAFF.